This T cell receptor (beta chain) was recorded in a study of CD8 T cells in Susac syndrome. The CDR3 spans 16 residues. V dropped 8 bases and J dropped 0 bases, with 14 bases sitting between them. Germline V gene sequence: CDR1 MNHNS, CDR2 SASEGT. RNA in amounts of roughly 0.5 to 1 ug was reverse transcribed with random hexamers. By means of immunoSEQ multiplex PCR, TCR beta CDR3 spanning 54 Vbeta and 13 Jbeta underwent amplification. From the immunoSEQ multiplex PCR reads, TCRdb called clonotypes with MiXCR, one entry per CDR3 protein. The data contain approximately 110,000 distinct CDR3 sequences, around 96% of them singletons.

The sequence came from a human donor in good health. The chain combines TRBV6-1 with TRBJ2-6, with D tentatively TRBD2 (7 bases). The material sequenced was CD4+ T cells from PBMCs. DNA of the CDR3: TGTGCCAGCGGGAGGGGGGCGGTCTCTGGGGCCAACGTCCTGACTTTC. It is translated as CASGRGAVSGANVLTF.